This TCR beta chain was recorded in a study of tumor and adjacent non-tumor tissue in lung cancer (dated by TCRdb to the late 2010s). Background on the whole study: The cohort included around eleven adenocarcinoma, a couple of squamous cell carcinoma and 1 small cell lung cancer patients. Ages among the approximately 15 patients ranged from about 30 to 80 years, there were approximately ten men and 5 women, and disease was at TNM stage I to III. In total, sequencing yielded fewer than 150 million productive TCRbeta reads, which works out to an average of about 4 million reads per sample. The study compared bulk TCRbeta repertoires from lung tumor tissue and matched distant non-tumor lung tissue of approximately 15 lung cancer patients. TCRbeta CDR3 sequencing was performed on 25 to 30 paired specimens, with one tumor sample and one normal lung sample collected per patient.

Receptor amplification or capture employed multiplex PCR. The reads were generated on an Illumina HiSeq 2500. Following protocols modified from ARM-PCR, the researchers constructed TCRbeta libraries through three rounds of nested PCR with primers (Table S4). Before sequencing, PCR products of 200-500 bp were cut from the gel and purified using the QIAquick gel extraction kit. On the study's bioinformatics: Reads were cleaned with Trimmomatic, merged with FLASH into complete CDR3 sequences, and assigned to V(D)J germline segments with MiTCR. Clonal diversity was computed as the inverse Simpson's index with VDJtools. In-frame sequences lacking a premature stop codon were counted as productive reads. TCRdb reran the public reads through fastp at Q25 and MiXCR, keeping productive beta chains. Entries that share a CDR3 protein sequence are merged under the most common genes and DNA. The V and J calls were not made by the authors but by TCRdb's processing. The sample records about 90,000 distinct CDR3 sequences, under 80% of which are singletons. The biggest ten clones account for 21% of the sample.

Inclusive of the bounding cysteine and phenylalanine, the CDR3 is 14 residues long. Left in the record is the CDR3 DNA by itself, 42 bases read in frame from the first base. The germline V gene provides CDR1 SQVTM and CDR2 ANQGSEA. V and J are truncated by 8 bases and 4 bases respectively, leaving an intervening sequence of 20 bases. RNA was isolated from bulk unsorted tissue, and RNA quality was assessed with a NanoDrop ND-1000 and an Agilent 2100. The normal lung samples consisted of distant non-tumor tissue collected more than 3 cm from the tumor edge. All donors had newly diagnosed lung cancer, had not received prior chemotherapy, and were admitted for thoracic surgery in China between August and November 2014. The study excluded patients who had received radiotherapy or chemotherapy before or who had another cancer at the same time. Surgical tissue pieces of 1-2 cm3 were preserved in RNAlater solution and were kept at -80 degrees C until use.

General study outcomes and caveats: In normal lung, the top 100 clones accounted for a significantly larger cumulative share of the repertoire than in tumor tissue. Significantly higher TCR diversity (inverse Simpson) was observed in tumor tissue than in normal lung tissue (around 450 vs 150, P = 0.0075, Mann-Whitney U test). Neither the sequencing platform nor unique molecular identifiers are named or mentioned anywhere in the methods. Because peripheral blood was not sequenced, the blood TCRbeta repertoires of the lung cancer patients in the study went unexamined. Younger patients had significantly higher TCR diversity, and higher tumor TCR diversity was associated with shorter overall and disease-free survival. Only roughly 16 patients were in the cohort, and the authors stated that larger samples and more detailed clinical data are needed.

About this clonotype: Its antigen is unknown. Base qualities are not recorded, but no much larger clone differs from it by a single base.

The sequenced sample consisted of distant non-tumor lung tissue. The V and J genes are TRBV29-1 and TRBJ1-2; no D segment can be confidently identified. This receptor was obtained from a woman aged 45 to 65 with non-small cell lung cancer. The DNA sequence is TGCAGCACTGGCGACGCGCCGGACCTCTATGGCTACACCTTC. This sequence encodes CSTGDAPDLYGYTF.